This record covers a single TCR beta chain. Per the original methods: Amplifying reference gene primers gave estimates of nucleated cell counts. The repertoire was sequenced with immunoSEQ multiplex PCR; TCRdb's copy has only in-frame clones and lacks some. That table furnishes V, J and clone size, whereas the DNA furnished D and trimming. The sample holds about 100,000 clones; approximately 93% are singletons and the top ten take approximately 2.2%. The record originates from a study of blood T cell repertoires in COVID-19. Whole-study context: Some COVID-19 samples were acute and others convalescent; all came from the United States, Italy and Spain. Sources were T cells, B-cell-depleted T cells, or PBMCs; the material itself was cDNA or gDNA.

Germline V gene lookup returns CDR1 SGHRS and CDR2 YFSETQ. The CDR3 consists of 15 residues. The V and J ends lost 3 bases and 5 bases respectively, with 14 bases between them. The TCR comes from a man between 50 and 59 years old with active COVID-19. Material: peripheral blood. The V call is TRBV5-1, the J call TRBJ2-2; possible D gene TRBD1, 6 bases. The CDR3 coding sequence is TGCGCCAGCAGCTCAAGACAGGATGGGACCGGGGAGCTGTTTTTT. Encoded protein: CASSSRQDGTGELFF.